The entry below describes one T cell receptor (beta chain). V gave up 0 bases and J gave up 0 bases; unmatched junction bases: 11. The CDR3 has 20 amino acids. Germline V gene sequence: CDR1 SGHVS, CDR2 FQNEAQ. From the RT-PCR reads, TCRdb called clonotypes with MiXCR, one entry per CDR3 protein. The sample has fewer than 800,000 distinct CDR3 sequences, 13% to 15% seen once. Specimen: memory CD4+ T cells from blood. This chain joins TRBV7-8 and TRBJ2-3, with 11 bases that match TRBD2. The TCR sequence derives from a female donor in good health, serving as a healthy control. CDR3 protein: CASSLARGLAGGESTDTQYF. CDR3 coding DNA: TGTGCCAGCAGCTTAGCGCGCGGTCTAGCGGGAGGTGAGAGCACAGATACGCAGTATTTT.